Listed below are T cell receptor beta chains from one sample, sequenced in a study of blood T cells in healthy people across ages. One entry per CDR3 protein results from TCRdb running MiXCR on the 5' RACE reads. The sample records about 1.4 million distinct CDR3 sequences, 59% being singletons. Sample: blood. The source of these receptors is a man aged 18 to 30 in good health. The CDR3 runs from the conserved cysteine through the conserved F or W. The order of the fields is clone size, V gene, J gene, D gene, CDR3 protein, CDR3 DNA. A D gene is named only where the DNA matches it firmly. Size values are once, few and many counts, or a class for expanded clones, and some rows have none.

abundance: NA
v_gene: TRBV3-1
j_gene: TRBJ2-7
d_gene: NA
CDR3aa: CASSRSGRQGYNEQYF
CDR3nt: TGTGCCAGCAGCCGTTCAGGGCGGCAAGGGTACAATGAGCAGTACTTC

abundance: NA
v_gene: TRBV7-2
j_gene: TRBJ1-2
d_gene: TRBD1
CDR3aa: CASSDGQGAGGYTF
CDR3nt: TGTGCCAGCAGCGATGGACAGGGGGCAGGCGGCTACACCTTC

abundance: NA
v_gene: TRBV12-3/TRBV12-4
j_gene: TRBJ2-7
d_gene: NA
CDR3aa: CASSLRGHLYEQYF
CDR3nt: TGTGCCAGCAGTTTACGGGGACACCTCTACGAGCAGTACTTC

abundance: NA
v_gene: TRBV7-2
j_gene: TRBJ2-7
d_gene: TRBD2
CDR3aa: CASSPRFSGSNEQYF
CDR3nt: TGTGCCAGCAGCCCTAGGTTTAGCGGGAGTAACGAGCAGTACTTC

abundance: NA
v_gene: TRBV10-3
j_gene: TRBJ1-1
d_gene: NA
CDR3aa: CAISEQGTEAFF
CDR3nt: TGTGCCATCAGTGAACAGGGCACTGAAGCTTTCTTT

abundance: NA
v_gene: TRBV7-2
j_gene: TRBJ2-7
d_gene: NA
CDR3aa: CASSPQDGSYEQYF
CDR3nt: TGTGCCAGCAGCCCCCAGGACGGATCCTACGAGCAGTACTTC

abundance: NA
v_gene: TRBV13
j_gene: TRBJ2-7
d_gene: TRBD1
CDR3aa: CASSLMITDRESYEQYF
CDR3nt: TGTGCCAGCAGCTTAATGATTACGGACAGGGAATCCTACGAGCAGTACTTC

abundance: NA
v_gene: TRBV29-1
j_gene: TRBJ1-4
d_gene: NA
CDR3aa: CSVGTRGGTGGEKLFF
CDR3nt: TGCAGCGTTGGGACCCGAGGGGGAACAGGTGGTGAAAAACTGTTTTTT

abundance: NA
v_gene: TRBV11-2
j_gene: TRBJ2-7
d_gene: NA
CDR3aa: CASSLQVIPYEQYF
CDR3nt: TGTGCCAGCAGCTTACAGGTTATCCCTTACGAGCAGTACTTC

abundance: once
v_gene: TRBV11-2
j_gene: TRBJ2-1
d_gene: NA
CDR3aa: CASSSQSTGSYNEQFF
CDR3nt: TGTGCCAGCAGCTCCCAAAGTACGGGGTCCTACAATGAGCAGTTCTTC

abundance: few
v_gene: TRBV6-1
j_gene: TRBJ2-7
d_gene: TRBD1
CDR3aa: CASSPSFLRDRVYEQYF
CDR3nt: TGTGCCAGCAGCCCGAGCTTTCTCCGGGACAGGGTTTACGAGCAGTACTTC

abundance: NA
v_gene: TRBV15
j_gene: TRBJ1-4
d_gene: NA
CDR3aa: CATSRHGFREKLFF
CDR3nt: TGTGCCACCAGCAGACACGGGTTTCGGGAAAAACTGTTTTTT

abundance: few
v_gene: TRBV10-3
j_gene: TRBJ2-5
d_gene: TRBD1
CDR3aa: CAIRPTTGKSGQETQYF
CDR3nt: TGTGCCATCAGACCAACGACAGGGAAGTCGGGCCAAGAGACCCAGTACTTC

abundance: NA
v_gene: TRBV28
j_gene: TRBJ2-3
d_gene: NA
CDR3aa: CTSSLPTVLTDTQYF
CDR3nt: TGTACCAGCAGTCTACCGACAGTTCTCACAGATACGCAGTATTTT

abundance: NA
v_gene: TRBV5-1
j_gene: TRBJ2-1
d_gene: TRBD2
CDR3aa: CASSPERGGRSYNEQFF
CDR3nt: TGCGCCAGCAGCCCGGAGCGGGGGGGCCGGTCCTACAATGAGCAGTTCTTC

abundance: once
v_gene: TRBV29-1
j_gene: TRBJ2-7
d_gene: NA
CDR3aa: CSVIITGSYEQYF
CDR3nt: TGCAGCGTTATCATAACAGGCTCCTACGAGCAGTACTTC

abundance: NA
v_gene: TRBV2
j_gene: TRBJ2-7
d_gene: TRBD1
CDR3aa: CANMPGTAIYEQYF
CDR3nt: TGTGCCAACATGCCTGGGACAGCGATCTACGAGCAGTACTTC

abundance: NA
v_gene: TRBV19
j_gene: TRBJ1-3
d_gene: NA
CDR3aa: CASSLQGNAGNTIYF
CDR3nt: TGTGCCAGTAGTCTTCAGGGAAATGCTGGAAACACCATATATTTT

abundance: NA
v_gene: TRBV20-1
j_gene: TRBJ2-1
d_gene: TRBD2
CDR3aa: CSAREGAGAYNEQFF
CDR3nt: TGCAGTGCTAGAGAGGGAGCGGGGGCCTACAATGAGCAGTTCTTC

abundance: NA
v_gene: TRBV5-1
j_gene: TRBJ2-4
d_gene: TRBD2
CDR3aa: CASSKREFDIQYF
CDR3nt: TGCGCCAGCAGTAAGCGGGAGTTTGACATTCAGTACTTC

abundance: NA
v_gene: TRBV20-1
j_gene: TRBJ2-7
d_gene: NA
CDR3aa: CSARDRDSSSYEQYF
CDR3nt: TGCAGTGCTAGAGATCGGGACTCTAGTTCCTACGAGCAGTACTTC

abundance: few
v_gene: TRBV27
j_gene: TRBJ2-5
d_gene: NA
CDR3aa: CASQRGETQYF
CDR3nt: TGTGCCAGCCAGAGGGGGGAGACCCAGTACTTC

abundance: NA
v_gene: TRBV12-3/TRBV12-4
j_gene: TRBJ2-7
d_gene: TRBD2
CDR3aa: CASRLAGGSNEQYF
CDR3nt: TGTGCCAGCAGGCTAGCGGGAGGGTCTAACGAGCAGTACTTC

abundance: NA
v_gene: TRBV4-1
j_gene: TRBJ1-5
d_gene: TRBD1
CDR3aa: CASSLSTGFRAQPQHF
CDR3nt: TGCGCCAGCAGCCTGTCGACAGGGTTCCGTGCTCAGCCCCAGCATTTT

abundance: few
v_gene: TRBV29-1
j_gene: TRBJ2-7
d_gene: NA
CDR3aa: CSARDILSYEQYF
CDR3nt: TGCAGCGCTCGGGACATACTCTCCTACGAGCAGTACTTC

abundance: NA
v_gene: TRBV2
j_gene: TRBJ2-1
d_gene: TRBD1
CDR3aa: CASSAAEGQGKDEQFF
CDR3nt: TGTGCCAGCAGTGCGGCCGAGGGACAGGGAAAGGATGAGCAGTTCTTC

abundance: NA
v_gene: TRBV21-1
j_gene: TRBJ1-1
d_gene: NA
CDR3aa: CASGSRTGNLNTEAFF
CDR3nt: TGTGCCAGCGGCTCCCGGACAGGGAACCTGAACACTGAAGCTTTCTTT

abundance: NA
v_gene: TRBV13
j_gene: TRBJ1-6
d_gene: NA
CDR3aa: CASSFGGAGSPLHF
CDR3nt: TGTGCCAGCAGCTTCGGGGGGGCGGGATCACCCCTCCACTTT

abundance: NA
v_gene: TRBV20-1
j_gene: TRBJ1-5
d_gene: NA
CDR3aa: CSAQSGNRQPQHF
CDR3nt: TGCAGTGCTCAGTCAGGGAATCGACAGCCCCAGCATTTT

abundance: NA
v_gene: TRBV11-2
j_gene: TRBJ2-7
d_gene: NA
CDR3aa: CASSSLGGAEEQYF
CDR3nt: TGTGCCAGCAGCTCCCTTGGTGGGGCGGAAGAGCAGTACTTC

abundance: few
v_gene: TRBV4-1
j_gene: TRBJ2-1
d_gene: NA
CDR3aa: CASSLPGTFNEQFF
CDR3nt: TGCGCCAGCAGCCTCCCCGGGACGTTCAATGAGCAGTTCTTC

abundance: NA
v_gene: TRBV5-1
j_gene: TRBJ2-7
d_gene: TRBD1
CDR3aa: CASSSTGVPYEQYF
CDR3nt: TGCGCCAGCAGCTCCACAGGGGTCCCCTACGAGCAGTACTTC

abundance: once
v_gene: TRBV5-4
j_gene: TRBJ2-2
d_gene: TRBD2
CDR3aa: CASSLTRTRTGELFF
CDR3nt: TGTGCCAGCAGCTTGACTAGGACTAGGACCGGGGAGCTGTTTTTT

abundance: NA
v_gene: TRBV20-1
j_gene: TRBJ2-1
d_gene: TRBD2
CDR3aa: CSARRTSGTHEQFF
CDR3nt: TGCAGTGCACGACGGACTAGCGGGACACACGAGCAGTTCTTC

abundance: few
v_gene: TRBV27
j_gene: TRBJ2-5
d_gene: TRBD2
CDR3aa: CASTTTSGGEETQYF
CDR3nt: TGTGCCAGCACAACTACTAGCGGGGGGGAAGAGACCCAGTACTTC

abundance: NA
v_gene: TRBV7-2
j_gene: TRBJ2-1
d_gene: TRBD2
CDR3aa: CASSYGTRYNEQFF
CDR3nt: TGTGCCAGCAGCTACGGGACTAGATACAATGAGCAGTTCTTC

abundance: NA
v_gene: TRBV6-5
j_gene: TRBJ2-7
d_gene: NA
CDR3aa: CASSYRDLAYEQYF
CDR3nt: TGTGCCAGCAGTTATCGGGACCTCGCCTACGAGCAGTACTTC

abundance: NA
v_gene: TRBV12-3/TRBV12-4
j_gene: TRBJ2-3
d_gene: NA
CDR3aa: CASSLASPSGNTQYF
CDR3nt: TGTGCCAGCAGTTTGGCTAGCCCAAGCGGAAATACGCAGTATTTT

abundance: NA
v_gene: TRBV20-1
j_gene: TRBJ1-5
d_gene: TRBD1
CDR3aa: CSCSSEQGVLSGEYSNQPQHF
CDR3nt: TGCAGCTGTAGTAGCGAACAGGGGGTCCTCTCGGGTGAATATAGCAATCAGCCCCAGCATTTT

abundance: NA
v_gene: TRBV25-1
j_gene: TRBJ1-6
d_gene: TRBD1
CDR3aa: CASSGQGFQRSPLHF
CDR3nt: TGTGCCAGCAGTGGACAGGGGTTTCAGCGCTCACCCCTCCACTTT

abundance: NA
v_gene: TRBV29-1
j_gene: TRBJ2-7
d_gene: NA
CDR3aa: CSVERASSYEQYF
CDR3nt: TGCAGCGTTGAAAGGGCGAGCTCCTACGAGCAGTACTTC

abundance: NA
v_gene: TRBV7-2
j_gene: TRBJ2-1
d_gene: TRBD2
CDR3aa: CASSQVAGGISYNEQFF
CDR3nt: TGTGCCAGCAGCCAGGTAGCGGGAGGGATTTCCTACAATGAGCAGTTCTTC

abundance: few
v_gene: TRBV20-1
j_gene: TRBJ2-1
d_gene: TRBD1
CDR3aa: CSARELDRGLYNEQFF
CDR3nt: TGCAGTGCTAGAGAGTTGGACAGGGGGCTGTACAATGAGCAGTTCTTC

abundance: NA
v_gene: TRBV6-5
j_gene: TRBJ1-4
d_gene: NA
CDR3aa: CASSDLQGGKLFF
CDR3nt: TGTGCCAGCAGTGATCTTCAGGGCGGGAAACTGTTTTTT

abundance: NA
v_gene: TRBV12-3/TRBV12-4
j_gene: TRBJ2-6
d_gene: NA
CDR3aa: CASSSTIASGANVLTF
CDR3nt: TGTGCCAGCAGTTCCACCATAGCATCTGGGGCCAACGTCCTGACTTTC

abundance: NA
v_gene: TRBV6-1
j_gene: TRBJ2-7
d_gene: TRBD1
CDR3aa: CASRSRQGALYEQYF
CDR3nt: TGTGCCAGCAGATCCCGACAGGGGGCTCTTTACGAGCAGTACTTC

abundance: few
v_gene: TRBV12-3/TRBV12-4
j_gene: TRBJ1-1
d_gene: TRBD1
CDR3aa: CASRDPRDRNTEAFF
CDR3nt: TGTGCCAGCAGGGACCCCCGGGACAGGAACACTGAAGCTTTCTTT

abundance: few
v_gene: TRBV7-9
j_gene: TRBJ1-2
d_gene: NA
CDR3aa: CASSLVEGYYYGYTF
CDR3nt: TGTGCCAGCAGCTTAGTGGAGGGGTACTACTATGGCTACACCTTC

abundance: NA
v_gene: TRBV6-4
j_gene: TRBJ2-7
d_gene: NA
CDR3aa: CASSVGQPLYEQYF
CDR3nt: TGTGCCAGCAGTGTGGGACAACCTCTTTACGAGCAGTACTTC

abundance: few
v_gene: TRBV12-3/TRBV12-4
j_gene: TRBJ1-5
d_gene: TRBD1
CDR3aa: CASSNDRGQPQHF
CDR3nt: TGTGCCAGCAGTAATGACAGGGGCCAGCCCCAGCATTTT

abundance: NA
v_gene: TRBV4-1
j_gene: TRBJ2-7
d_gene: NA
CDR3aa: CASSQPRLVNEQYF
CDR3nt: TGCGCCAGCAGCCAACCAAGATTGGTCAACGAGCAGTACTTC

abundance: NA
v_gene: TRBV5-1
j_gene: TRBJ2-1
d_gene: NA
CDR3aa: CASSLAWYTHNEQFF
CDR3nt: TGCGCCAGCAGCTTGGCCTGGTACACACACAATGAGCAGTTCTTC

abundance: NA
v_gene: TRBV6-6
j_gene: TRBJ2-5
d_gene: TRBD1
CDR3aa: CASSSAGGVETQYF
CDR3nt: TGTGCCAGCAGTTCGGCAGGGGGCGTAGAGACCCAGTACTTC

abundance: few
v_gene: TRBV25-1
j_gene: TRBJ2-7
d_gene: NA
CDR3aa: CAHGEGGEQYF
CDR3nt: TGTGCCCACGGAGAGGGGGGCGAGCAGTACTTC